Following are 8 T cell receptor beta chains from one sample sequenced in a study of PD-L1 blockade in urothelial cancer. Repertoires were generated with immunoSEQ multiplex PCR, while TCRdb's copy carries only in-frame clones and drops some. The table has tens of thousands of clones, more than 75% seen once. Time point given: pretreatment peripheral blood. The source material was PBMCs, sampled around atezolizumab (anti-PD-L1) treatment. These receptors were taken from a man between 60 and 75 years old with urothelial cancer.

The gene calls are TRBV11-3 and TRBJ2-1, with TRBD2 identical over 10 bases. CDR3 length equals 16 residues. In germline, CDR1 is SGHNT, CDR2 YENEEA. V lost 5 bases, J lost 4 bases, and 8 bases stayed unmatched. CDR3 sequence: CASSPQPSGSYNEQFF. The CDR3 region has the DNA TGTGCCAGCAGCCCGCAGCCTAGCGGGAGTTACAATGAGCAGTTCTTC. Complete variable domain (other parts from reference TRBV11-3 and TRBJ2-1): EAGVVQSPRYKIIEKKQPVAFWCNPISGHNTLYWYLQNLGQGPELLIRYENEEAVDDSQLPKDRFSAERLKGVDSTLKIQPAELGDSAVYLCASSPQPSGSYNEQFFGPGTRLTVL.

The rearrangement joins TRBV28 to TRBJ2-1, with 7 bases identical to TRBD2. The CDR3 has 18 residues. Germline V CDR1 and CDR2: MDHEN, SYDVKM. The trim removed 6 bases at V and 1 base at J, leaving 15 bases unmatched. The CDR3 spells CASSEEVGRELSYNEQFF. The CDR3 DNA reads TGTGCCAGCAGCGAGGAGGTTGGGCGGGAGCTGTCCTACAATGAGCAGTTCTTC.

The chain employs TRBV15 and TRBJ1-2; D is unclear. The ends were cut back, 0 bases at V and 5 bases at J, with 16 bases in the middle. The CDR3 extends over 16 amino acids. Germline CDR1 is LNHNV and CDR2 is YYDKDF (reference sequence). The chain's CDR3 is CATSRDLSWASYGYTF. As DNA, the CDR3 is TGTGCCACCAGCAGAGATTTATCCTGGGCCTCTTATGGCTACACCTTC.

The V and J genes are TRBV10-3 and TRBJ2-7; the match to TRBD1 covers 7 bases. CDR1 and CDR2 from the germline V gene are ENHRY and SYGVKD. V shed 6 bases, J shed 0 bases, and the junction held 5 bases outside the gene matches. CDR3 length equals 14 residues. CDR3 nucleotide sequence: TGTGCCATCAGGTCGGGACAGAGCTCCTACGAGCAGTACTTC. Translating it yields CAIRSGQSSYEQYF.

This clone was detected only a few times. This chain joins TRBV15 and TRBJ2-5, with a possible D match to TRBD1 (7 bases). The CDR3 runs to 15 residues. V shed 7 bases and J shed 0 bases, with 15 bases lying between them. Germline values: CDR1 LNHNV, CDR2 YYDKDF (reference sequence). The CDR3 nucleotides read TGTGCCACCACCCCAGGGGGGTTTTACCAAGAGACCCAGTACTTC. This encodes CATTPGGFYQETQYF.

V is TRBV7-6 and J is TRBJ2-7; perhaps TRBD2 as D (6 bases). V was trimmed by 5 bases and J by 2 bases, leaving 13 bases between them. Germline assignment: CDR1 SGHVS and CDR2 FNYEAQ. The CDR3 runs to 14 residues. The CDR3 nucleotides are TGTGCCAGCAGCCCTAGCGAGCCGACCTACGAGCAGTACTTC. Protein product: CASSPSEPTYEQYF.

V and J are TRBV10-3 and TRBJ2-3; TRBD1 matches at 9 bases. Germline V gives CDR1 ENHRY, CDR2 SYGVKD. CDR3 length: 14 amino acids. The V gene end was trimmed by 5 bases and the J gene end by 3 bases; junction bases not matched to a gene: 3. CDR3 protein: CAISRDRETDTQYF. Written as DNA, the CDR3 is TGTGCCATCAGTAGGGACAGGGAAACAGATACGCAGTATTTT.

This clone was seen a single time. This sequence joins TRBV7-8 and TRBJ2-3; 9 positions agree with TRBD2. Germline V gives CDR1 SGHVS, CDR2 FQNEAQ. The CDR3 has 18 residues. J gave up 3 bases and V 1 base, and 11 bases lay outside the gene matches. In nucleotides, the CDR3 is TGTGCCAGCAGCTTAGGACTAGCGGAACTGCACTTGACAGATACGCAGTATTTT. Residues: CASSLGLAELHLTDTQYF.